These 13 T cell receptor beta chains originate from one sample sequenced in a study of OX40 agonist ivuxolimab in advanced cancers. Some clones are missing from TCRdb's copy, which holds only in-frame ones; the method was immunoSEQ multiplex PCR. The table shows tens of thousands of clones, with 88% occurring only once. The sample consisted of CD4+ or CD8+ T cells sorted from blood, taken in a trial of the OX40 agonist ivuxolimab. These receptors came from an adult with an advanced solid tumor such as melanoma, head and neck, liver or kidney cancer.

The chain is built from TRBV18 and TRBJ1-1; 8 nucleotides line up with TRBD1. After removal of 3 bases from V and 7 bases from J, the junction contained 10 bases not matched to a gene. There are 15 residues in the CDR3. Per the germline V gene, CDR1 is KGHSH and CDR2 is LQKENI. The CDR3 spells CASSPPGQAFREAFF. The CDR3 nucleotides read TGTGCCAGCTCACCTCCGGGACAGGCTTTCCGTGAAGCTTTCTTT. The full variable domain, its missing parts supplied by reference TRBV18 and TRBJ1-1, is NAGVMQNPRHLVRRRGQEARLRCSPMKGHSHVYWYRQLPEEGLKFMVYLQKENIIDESGMPKERFSAEFPKEGPSILRIQQVVRGDSAAYFCASSPPGQAFREAFFGQGTRLTVV.

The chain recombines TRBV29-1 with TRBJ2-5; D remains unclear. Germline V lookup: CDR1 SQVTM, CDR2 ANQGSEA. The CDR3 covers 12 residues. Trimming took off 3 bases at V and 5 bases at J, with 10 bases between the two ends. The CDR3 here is CSVDFVGETQYF. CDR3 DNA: TGCAGCGTTGATTTTGTGGGGGAGACCCAGTACTTC.

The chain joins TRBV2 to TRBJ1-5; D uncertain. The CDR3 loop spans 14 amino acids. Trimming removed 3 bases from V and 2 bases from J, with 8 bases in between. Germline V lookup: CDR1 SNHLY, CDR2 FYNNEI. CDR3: CASSETRGNQPQHF. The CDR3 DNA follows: TGTGCCAGCAGTGAGACCCGGGGCAATCAGCCCCAGCATTTT.

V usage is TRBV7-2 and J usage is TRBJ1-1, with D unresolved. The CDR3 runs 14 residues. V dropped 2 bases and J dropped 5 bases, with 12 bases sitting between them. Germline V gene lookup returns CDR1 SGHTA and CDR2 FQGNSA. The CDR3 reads CASSLFKVDTEAFF. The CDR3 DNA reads TGTGCCAGCAGCTTATTTAAGGTGGATACTGAAGCTTTCTTT. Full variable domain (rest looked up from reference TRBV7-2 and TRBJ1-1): GAGVSQSPSNKVTEKGKDVELRCDPISGHTALYWYRQSLGQGLEFLIYFQGNSAPDKSGLPSDRFSAERTGGSVSTLTIQRTQQEDSAVYLCASSLFKVDTEAFFGQGTRLTVV.

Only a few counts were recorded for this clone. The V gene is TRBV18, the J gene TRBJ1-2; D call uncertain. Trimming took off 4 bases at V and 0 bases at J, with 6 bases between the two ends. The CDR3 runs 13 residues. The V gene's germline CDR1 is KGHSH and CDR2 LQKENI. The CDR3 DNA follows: TGTGCCAGCTCACAGACCTCTAACTATGGCTACACCTTC. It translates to CASSQTSNYGYTF.

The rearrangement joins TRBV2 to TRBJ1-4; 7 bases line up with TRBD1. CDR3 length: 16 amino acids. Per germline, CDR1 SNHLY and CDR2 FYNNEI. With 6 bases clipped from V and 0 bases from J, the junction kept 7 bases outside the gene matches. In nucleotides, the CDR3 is TGTGCCAGCAGCCGAGGACAGGATGCAACTAATGAAAAACTGTTTTTT. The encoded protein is CASSRGQDATNEKLFF.

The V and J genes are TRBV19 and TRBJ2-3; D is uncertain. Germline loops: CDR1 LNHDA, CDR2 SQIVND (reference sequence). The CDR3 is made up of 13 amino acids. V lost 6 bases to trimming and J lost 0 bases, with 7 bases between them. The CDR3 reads CASRKESTDTQYF. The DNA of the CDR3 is TGTGCCAGTAGGAAGGAGAGCACAGATACGCAGTATTTT.

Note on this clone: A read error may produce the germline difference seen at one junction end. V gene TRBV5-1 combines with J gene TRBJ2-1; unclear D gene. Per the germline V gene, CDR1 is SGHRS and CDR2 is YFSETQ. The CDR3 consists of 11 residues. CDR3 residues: CASSRSSEQFF. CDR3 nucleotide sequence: TGTGCCAGCAGTCGGAGTAGTGAGCAGTTCTTC.

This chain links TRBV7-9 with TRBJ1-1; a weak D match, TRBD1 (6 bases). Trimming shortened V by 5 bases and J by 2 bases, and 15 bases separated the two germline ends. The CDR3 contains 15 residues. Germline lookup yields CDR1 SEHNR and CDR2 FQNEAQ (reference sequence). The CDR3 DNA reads TGTGCCAGCAGCCAAGCCGGGACACCCAACACTGAAGCTTTCTTT. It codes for CASSQAGTPNTEAFF.

CDR3 DNA: TGTGCCAGCTCACCATCCCCCGGGACCGGGGAGCTGTTTTTT. This sequence encodes CASSPSPGTGELFF. This sequence joins TRBV18 and TRBJ2-2; D gene unclear. The V end was cut by 2 bases, the J end by 5 bases, with 9 bases between. Germline lookup yields CDR1 KGHSH and CDR2 LQKENI. This CDR3 has 14 amino acids.

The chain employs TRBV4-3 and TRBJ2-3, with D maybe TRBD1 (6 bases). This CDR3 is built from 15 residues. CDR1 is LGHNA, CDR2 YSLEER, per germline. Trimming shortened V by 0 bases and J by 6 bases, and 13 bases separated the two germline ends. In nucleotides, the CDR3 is TGCGCCAGCAGCCAAGATTCGTCGGACAGCGATACGCAGTATTTT. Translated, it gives CASSQDSSDSDTQYF.

This chain's CDR3 is CASSTLTGGATYEQYF. As DNA, the CDR3 is TGCGCCAGCAGCACACTGACAGGGGGGGCCACCTACGAGCAGTACTTC. The chain couples TRBV5-1 to TRBJ2-7; 9 bases align to TRBD1. V was clipped by 4 bases and J by 2 bases; unmatched bases: 10. CDR1 is SGHRS and CDR2 is YFSETQ in the germline V gene. There are 16 residues in the CDR3. The whole variable domain, filled in from reference TRBV5-1 and TRBJ2-7, reads KAGVTQTPRYLIKTRGQQVTLSCSPISGHRSVSWYQQTPGQGLQFLFEYFSETQRNKGNFPGRFSGRQFSNSRSEMNVSTLELGDSALYLCASSTLTGGATYEQYFGPGTRLTVT.

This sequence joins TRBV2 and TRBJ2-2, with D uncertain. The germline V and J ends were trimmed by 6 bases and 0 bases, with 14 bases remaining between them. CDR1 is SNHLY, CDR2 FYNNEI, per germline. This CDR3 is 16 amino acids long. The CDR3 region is CASSNTLGSNTGELFF. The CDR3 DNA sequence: TGTGCCAGCAGCAATACACTGGGGTCGAACACCGGGGAGCTGTTTTTT.